Each of the 17 T cell receptor beta chains below was sequenced from the same sample in a study of CD8 T cells in ankylosing spondylitis. Each CDR3 protein is one row after TCRdb ran MiXCR on the 5' RACE reads. The table shows 230,000 or so distinct CDR3 sequences, with about a sixth occurring only once. Sample: blood, either unsorted or a sorted T cell fraction (not recorded which). Every receptor here comes from a male donor with ankylosing spondylitis or in good health (not recorded which).

This rearrangement joins TRBV20-1 to TRBJ2-1; the D gene is possibly TRBD2 (6 bases). CDR3 length: 16 amino acids. Looked up from germline, CDR1 is DFQATT and CDR2 is SNEGSKA (reference sequence). Deletions cut 0 bases from V and 3 bases from J, with 15 bases between. CDR3: CSARDEGSGSYNEQFF. CDR3 bases: TGCAGTGCTAGAGACGAGGGTTCCGGGAGCTACAATGAGCAGTTCTTC.

Details on this clonotype: Its ends do not fully match the called genes, so a read error is possible. The genes are TRBV20-1 and TRBJ2-1; tentatively, D is TRBD2 (5 bases). CDR1 and CDR2 from the germline V gene are DFQATT and SNEGSKA (reference sequence). CDR3 size: 14 residues. The CDR3 DNA reads as TGCAGTGCTGGAGAGTTATGGGAGTACAATGAGCAGTTCTTC. The encoded protein is CSAGELWEYNEQFF.

This clonotype appeared a few times. J is TRBJ2-1 and V is TRBV5-6; 7 nucleotides match TRBD1. Germline V gene sequence: CDR1 SGHDT, CDR2 YYEEEE. This CDR3 spans 14 amino acids. The V segment lost 2 bases and the J segment 5 bases; nucleotides outside the gene matches: 4. The CDR3 loop reads CASSFLTGDNEQFF. The CDR3 coding sequence is TGTGCCAGCAGCTTCCTAACAGGGGACAATGAGCAGTTCTTC.

A note on this clonotype: A clone one base away is much larger, so this may be a read error. As the CDR3 is not closed by the conserved phenylalanine or tryptophan, this likely results from a read error. This rearrangement joins TRBV5-1 to TRBJ2-3, with TRBD2 matching 7 bases. V shed 0 bases, J shed 5 bases, and the junction held 9 bases outside the gene matches. The CDR3 is 16 residues long. In germline, CDR1 is SGHRS, CDR2 YFSETQ. CDR3 DNA: TGCGCCAGCAGCTTGGCTTTGGCGGGAGAATTAGATACGCAGTATCTT. It encodes CASSLALAGELDTQYL.

Relative to its sample, this clonotype is medium-sized. The chain employs TRBV6-1 and TRBJ2-5, with D unclear. Per germline, CDR1 MNHNS and CDR2 SASEGT. V lost 2 bases and J lost 4, with 8 bases in between. The CDR3 has 13 amino acids. The chain's CDR3 is CASSEIVGETQYF. The CDR3 DNA follows: TGTGCCAGCAGTGAAATAGTCGGAGAGACCCAGTACTTC.

The sample holds a few counts of this clonotype. The chain links TRBV11-2 to TRBJ2-2, with TRBD2 identical over 8 bases. Germline CDR1 SGHAT, CDR2 FQNNGV. The CDR3 consists of 17 residues. V was clipped by 4 bases and J by 1 base; unmatched bases: 8. CDR3 residues: CASSSHSSGRNTGELFF. CDR3 nucleotides: TGTGCCAGCAGCTCCCATTCGAGCGGGAGGAACACCGGGGAGCTGTTTTTT. Full variable domain (remainder filled in from reference TRBV11-2 and TRBJ2-2): EAGVAQSPRYKIIEKRQSVAFWCNPISGHATLYWYQQILGQGPKLLIQFQNNGVVDDSQLPKDRFSAERLKGVDSTLKIQPAKLEDSAVYLCASSSHSSGRNTGELFFGEGSRLTVL.

J is TRBJ2-3 and V is TRBV4-1; 9 bases are a match to TRBD1. After removal of 0 bases from V and 1 base from J, the junction contained 2 bases not matched to a gene. The CDR3 spans 16 residues. Germline CDR1 and CDR2: MGHRA and YSYEKL. The CDR3 region is CASSQDRTGGTDTQYF. The CDR3, as DNA: TGCGCCAGCAGCCAAGATAGGACAGGGGGCACAGATACGCAGTATTTT.

The V call is TRBV12-3 or TRBV12-4, the J call TRBJ2-7; the match to TRBD2 covers 10 bases. The CDR3 is 14 amino acids. After removal of 5 bases from V and 2 bases from J, the junction contained 3 bases not matched to a gene. CDR3 loop: CASSGAGGPYEQYF. The CDR3 region has the DNA TGTGCCAGCAGTGGAGCGGGAGGGCCCTACGAGCAGTACTTC.

With regard to this clonotype: A junction boundary mismatches the germline segment, possibly from a read error. The chain carries TRBV5-1 and TRBJ2-5; possibly TRBD2 for D (6 bases). Germline CDR1 and CDR2: SGHRS and YFSETQ. The CDR3 consists of 14 residues. The CDR3 DNA is TGCGCCAGCAGCTTGCTGACGGGAGAAGAGGCCCAGTACTTC. It encodes CASSLLTGEEAQYF.

This clonotype showed up just a few times. The rearrangement links TRBV29-1 to TRBJ2-7, with D possibly TRBD1 on 9 matching bases. The CDR3 is made up of 18 amino acids. Germline-derived CDR1 and CDR2 are SQVTM and ANQGSEA. V dropped 4 bases and J dropped 6 bases, with 31 bases sitting between them. CDR3 nucleotide sequence: TGCAGCGTTGCCCGGACAGGGGAGGGTAGCGGGAAGCTGAGCGAGCAGTACTTC. Amino acid sequence: CSVARTGEGSGKLSEQYF.

This clonotype was recorded at least ten times. The chain uses TRBV3-1 and TRBJ2-7; TRBD1 is a possible D gene (5 bases). Germline V lookup: CDR1 LGHDT, CDR2 YNNKEL (reference sequence). Trimming removed 4 bases from V and 3 bases from J, with 10 bases in between. This CDR3 is built from 13 residues. DNA of the CDR3: TGTGCCAGCAGCCCTGGACAAAACTACGAGCAGTACTTC. It encodes CASSPGQNYEQYF.

This clonotype was seen repeatedly, ten times or more. The gene calls are TRBV4-1 and TRBJ1-2; weak D call: TRBD1 (6 bases). The V end was cut by 3 bases, the J end by 5 bases, with 16 bases between. Germline V gives CDR1 MGHRA, CDR2 YSYEKL. This CDR3 region has 15 residues. DNA for the CDR3: TGCGCCAGCAGCCATTTGGGGCGGGGGCATTATGGCTACACCTTC. Translated, it gives CASSHLGRGHYGYTF.

This clonotype has ten or more counts. The rearrangement joins TRBV12-3 or TRBV12-4 to TRBJ2-2, with TRBD2 identical over 9 bases. CDR3 length: 15 amino acids. V lost 4 bases, J lost 6 bases, and 6 bases stayed unmatched. The CDR3 is CASSSIAGEAGELFF. In nucleotides, the CDR3 is TGTGCCAGCAGTTCTATAGCGGGAGAGGCCGGGGAGCTGTTTTTT.

This chain joins TRBV12-3 or TRBV12-4 and TRBJ1-5; a weak D match, TRBD1 (6 bases). The V gene lost 6 bases and the J gene lost 2 bases, with 14 bases spanning the gap. The CDR3 totals 15 residues. CDR3 sequence reads: CASRSEGGGNQPQHF. CDR3 DNA: TGTGCCAGCAGGTCAGAGGGGGGTGGCAATCAGCCCCAGCATTTT.

The chain uses TRBV12-3 or TRBV12-4 and TRBJ1-1; 7 bases map to TRBD1. Trimming at V came to 7 bases and at J to 5 bases, leaving 10 bases not matched to a gene. This CDR3 contains 14 residues. CDR3 sequence: CASTLHRGRTEAFF. The DNA of the CDR3 is TGTGCCAGCACCTTACACAGGGGAAGGACTGAAGCTTTCTTT.

V usage is TRBV4-1 and J usage is TRBJ2-1, with 8 nucleotides matching TRBD2. Looked up from germline, CDR1 is MGHRA and CDR2 is YSYEKL. V lost 0 bases and J lost 8; bases outside the gene matches: 21. The CDR3 has 20 amino acids. This CDR3 is CASSQDATSEIPWREDEQFF. In DNA, the CDR3 is TGCGCCAGCAGCCAAGATGCGACTAGCGAGATACCATGGAGGGAGGATGAGCAGTTCTTC.

This clonotype was seen repeatedly, ten times or more. The rearrangement links TRBV2 to TRBJ2-7; the D is unclear. The CDR3 is 12 residues long. The V and J ends lost 8 bases and 0 bases respectively, with 8 bases between them. Germline CDR1 SNHLY, CDR2 FYNNEI. The chain's CDR3 is CASDDRSYEQYF. Written as DNA, the CDR3 is TGTGCCAGCGATGACCGCTCCTACGAGCAGTACTTC.